Following are 18 T cell receptor beta chains from one sample sequenced in a study of blood T cells in healthy people across ages. Sample-barcoded 5' priming and a J-beta primer mix drove a second PCR of about 6 to 11 cycles. TCRdb used MiXCR to reprocess the 5' RACE reads, holding one entry per CDR3 protein. The repertoire holds some 1.5 million distinct CDR3 sequences, with 28% as singletons. Sequencing was carried out using blood. The receptors were sampled from a woman aged 25 to 39 in good health.

The rearrangement joins TRBV7-2 to TRBJ1-2, with D unresolved. CDR1 and CDR2 (germline): SGHTA, FQGNSA. Trimming removed 1 base from V and 6 bases from J, with 12 bases in between. CDR3 length equals 14 residues. The CDR3 region is CASSLGGNFDGYTF. Here the CDR3 DNA reads TGTGCCAGCAGCTTAGGGGGTAACTTTGATGGCTACACCTTC.

This clonotype was detected ten times or more. The chain uses TRBV15 and TRBJ2-1; no clear D gene. CDR3 length: 14 amino acids. Germline V CDR1 and CDR2: LNHNV, YYDKDF (reference sequence). V shed 5 bases and J shed 10 bases, with 18 bases lying between them. CDR3 residues: CATSPQNSAGEQFF. For the CDR3, the DNA is TGTGCCACCAGCCCTCAGAACTCCGCCGGGGAGCAGTTCTTC.

The chain uses TRBV7-3 and TRBJ2-7; a weak D match, TRBD1 (8 bases). Between the trimmed V and J ends, which lost 5 bases and 0 bases, there was a span of 23 bases. The germline CDR1 and CDR2 sequences are SGHTA and FQGTGA. This CDR3 region has 18 residues. CDR3 DNA: TGTGCCAGCAGCAAAGGGGGGGCCGGACAGGGAAGCTCCTACGAGCAGTACTTC. This gives the protein CASSKGGAGQGSSYEQYF.

This clonotype was picked up a small number of times. The junction and the germline gene differ at one end; a read error may be behind it. The chain couples TRBV6-5 to TRBJ1-1, with D possibly TRBD1 on 5 matching bases. The CDR3 is made up of 14 amino acids. Germline V gene lookup returns CDR1 MNHEY and CDR2 SVGAGI. CDR3 coding DNA: TGTGCCGGCAGTTACACTGACAGAAACACTGAAGCTTTCTTT. Amino acid sequence: CAGSYTDRNTEAFF.

The gene calls are TRBV20-1 and TRBJ2-1; D possibly corresponds to TRBD2 (6 bases). The J call is in doubt because the DNA end fits TRBJ2-7 better. The germline V gene encodes CDR1 DFQATT and CDR2 SNEGSKA (reference sequence). The CDR3 loop spans 15 amino acids. The CDR3: CSAKGGDLTYNEQYF. CDR3 DNA sequence: TGCAGTGCCAAAGGCGGGGATTTGACCTACAATGAGCAGTACTTC.

This chain joins TRBV7-2 and TRBJ2-5, with 9 bases lining up with TRBD2. CDR1 SGHTA and CDR2 FQGNSA come from the germline V gene. The CDR3 covers 14 residues. With V trimmed by 10 bases and J by 4 bases, 10 bases remained unmatched. CDR3 sequence reads: CANILAGERETQYF. In nucleotides, the CDR3 is TGTGCCAACATCTTAGCGGGAGAGCGAGAGACCCAGTACTTC.

The V call is TRBV12-3 or TRBV12-4, the J call TRBJ1-2, with 11 bases aligning to TRBD1. CDR3 length: 15 residues. The V segment lost 5 bases and the J segment 7 bases; nucleotides outside the gene matches: 9. CDR3 nucleotides: TGTGCCAGCAGTCCTTCGGACAGGGGGCCTGGTGGCTACACCTTC. Amino acids: CASSPSDRGPGGYTF.

The chain couples TRBV29-1 to TRBJ2-1; 8 bases map to TRBD1. Germline CDR1 is SQVTM and CDR2 is ANQGSEA. The CDR3 runs to 13 residues. The V and J ends lost 7 bases and 7 bases, in that order; junction bases with no gene match: 9. For the CDR3, the DNA is TGCAGCGCCGTGCCGGGACAGGAGAATGAGCAGTTCTTC. The encoded protein is CSAVPGQENEQFF.

This sequence joins TRBV18 and TRBJ2-7; D is uncertain. This CDR3 has 13 amino acids. Germline V gene data show CDR1 as KGHSH and CDR2 as LQKENI. With 4 bases removed from V and 3 bases from J, the gap between germline ends came to 10 bases. In DNA, the CDR3 is TGTGCCAGCTCACAGGAAAGATGCTACGAGCAGTACTTC. Translating it yields CASSQERCYEQYF.

This clonotype appeared a few times. This chain uses TRBV11-2 with TRBJ2-2; unclear D gene. Trimming left V 5 bases short and J 6 bases short, with 13 bases between. The CDR3 is made up of 14 amino acids. Germline values: CDR1 SGHAT, CDR2 FQNNGV. CDR3 residues: CASSPLRGAGELFF. The CDR3 region has the DNA TGTGCCAGCAGCCCCTTGCGAGGTGCCGGGGAGCTGTTTTTT.

The V gene is TRBV20-1, the J gene TRBJ1-5, with D perhaps TRBD1 (5 bases). In germline, CDR1 is DFQATT, CDR2 SNEGSKA (reference sequence). V was pared by 2 bases and J by 7 bases, with 18 bases between. The CDR3 spans 15 residues. The CDR3 bases are TGCAGTGCTAGACGATCGGGGGTTGTTTTGCAGCCCCAGCATTTT. It is translated as CSARRSGVVLQPQHF.

The chain is built from TRBV7-2 and TRBJ1-2; no reliable D call. The CDR3 has 15 residues. V lost 5 bases and J lost 6, with 19 bases in between. Germline V gene lookup returns CDR1 SGHTA and CDR2 FQGNSA. For the CDR3, the DNA is TGTGCCAGCAGCCCCCGGATGAAGGGAATAGATGGCTACACCTTC. Its translation: CASSPRMKGIDGYTF.

The chain uses TRBV2 and TRBJ2-2; D unclear. Germline V gene lookup returns CDR1 SNHLY and CDR2 FYNNEI. This CDR3 region has 13 residues. V lost 6 bases, J lost 3 bases, and 8 bases lay in between. Here the CDR3 reads CASRGPYTGELFF. The DNA for the CDR3 is TGTGCCAGCAGAGGACCCTACACCGGGGAGCTGTTTTTT. Looking up the rest from reference TRBV2 and TRBJ2-2 gives the full variable domain: EPEVTQTPSHQVTQMGQEVILRCVPISNHLYFYWYRQILGQKVEFLVSFYNNEISEKSEIFDDQFSVERPDGSNFTLKIRSTKLEDSAMYFCASRGPYTGELFFGEGSRLTVL.

This clonotype has more than one count but fewer than ten. This CDR3 is CASSPYAGTDTQYF. CDR3 DNA sequence: TGTGCCAGCTCACCATACGCTGGCACAGATACGCAGTATTTT. The chain carries TRBV18 and TRBJ2-3; D unclear. The CDR3 extends over 14 amino acids. Per the germline V gene, CDR1 is KGHSH and CDR2 is LQKENI. Trimming cost V 2 bases and J 1 base, with 7 bases left between them.

Note on this clonotype: A much bigger clone sits one base away, suggesting this may be a read error. The gene calls are TRBV15 and TRBJ1-2; D not resolved. In germline, CDR1 is LNHNV, CDR2 YYDKDF (reference sequence). The germline V and J ends were trimmed by 1 base and 4 bases, with 7 bases remaining between them. This CDR3 has 13 residues. CDR3 bases: TGTGCCACCAGCAGAGGGGTTGGCTATGGCTACACCTTC. Encoded protein: CATSRGVGYGYTF. The full variable domain, with the rest looked up from reference TRBV15 and TRBJ1-2, is DAMVIQNPRYQVTQFGKPVTLSCSQTLNHNVMYWYQQKSSQAPKLLFHYYDKDFNNEADTPDNFQSRRPNTSFCFLDIRSPGLGDTAMYLCATSRGVGYGYTFGSGTRLTVV.

Of note for this clonotype: A junction boundary mismatches the germline segment, possibly from a read error. V gene TRBV12-3 or TRBV12-4 combines with J gene TRBJ2-3; 7 bases match TRBD2. The CDR3 extends over 17 amino acids. Here the CDR3 DNA reads TGTGCCAGCAGACTTTTGGGCGGGAGAGTGAGAACAGATGCGCAGTATTTT. It yields the protein CASRLLGGRVRTDAQYF.

J is TRBJ2-5 and V is TRBV7-2, with D perhaps TRBD1 (5 bases). CDR3 size: 14 residues. CDR1 and CDR2 from the germline V gene are SGHTA and FQGNSA. V lost 5 bases, J lost 5 bases, and 15 bases lay in between. The CDR3 DNA is TGTGCCAGCAGCACCAGGGCTAACCCGGAGACCCAGTACTTC. Residues: CASSTRANPETQYF.

This clonotype was seen a handful of times. This chain links TRBV20-1 with TRBJ2-5; 8 nucleotides align to TRBD1. V was pared by 6 bases and J by 1 base, with 10 bases of the junction left unmatched. Germline CDR1 reads DFQATT; CDR2 reads SNEGSKA (reference sequence). This CDR3 is built from 15 residues. In DNA, the CDR3 is TGCAGTGCCCAGGGGGCCCCCCCATTCCAAGAGACCCAGTACTTC. Translating it yields CSAQGAPPFQETQYF.